Following are 31 T cell receptor beta chains from one sample sequenced in a study of blood T cell repertoires in COVID-19. Here immunoSEQ multiplex PCR was the method, and the copy in TCRdb shows in-frame clones only, minus some. The sample shows over 400,000 clones, roughly 85% of them seen only once. Source material: peripheral blood. Receptors were obtained from a human donor in a cohort sampled during active COVID-19.

V gene TRBV7-2 combines with J gene TRBJ1-2; 7 bases are a match to TRBD1. This CDR3 spans 14 amino acids. The V segment lost 0 bases and the J segment 4 bases; nucleotides outside the gene matches: 2. Germline V CDR1 and CDR2: SGHTA, FQGNSA. This CDR3 is CASSLAGQAYGYTF. The CDR3 bases are TGTGCCAGCAGCTTAGCCGGACAGGCCTATGGCTACACCTTC.

The chain uses TRBV29-1 and TRBJ2-7, with TRBD1 as a possible D gene (5 bases). The V end was cut by 2 bases, the J end by 0 bases, with 14 bases between. CDR3 length equals 15 residues. CDR1 is SQVTM, CDR2 ANQGSEA, per germline. CDR3 sequence: CSVESGRESSYEQYF. The DNA of the CDR3 is TGCAGCGTTGAATCTGGCAGGGAAAGCTCCTACGAGCAGTACTTC.

This rearrangement joins TRBV6-5 to TRBJ1-1; 9 bases fit TRBD1. After removal of 9 bases from V and 4 bases from J, the junction contained 6 bases not matched to a gene. CDR1 and CDR2 (germline): MNHEY, SVGAGI. This CDR3 is 13 amino acids long. The CDR3 is CASLQGAGTEAFF. The DNA for the CDR3 is TGTGCCAGTTTACAGGGGGCAGGCACTGAAGCTTTCTTT.

This clone was counted once. V and J are TRBV9 and TRBJ2-2, with TRBD2 matching over 7 bases. Germline V CDR1 and CDR2: SGDLS, YYNGEE. The CDR3 has 18 amino acids. V gave up 2 bases and J gave up 0 bases; unmatched junction bases: 10. CDR3 DNA sequence: TGTGCCAGCAGCGTCCCCGATGGCGCGGGAGCGAACACCGGGGAGCTGTTTTTT. Translation gives CASSVPDGAGANTGELFF. Variable domain in full (rest from reference TRBV9 and TRBJ2-2): DSGVTQTPKHLITATGQRVTLRCSPRSGDLSVYWYQQSLDQGLQFLIQYYNGEERAKGNILERFSAQQFPDLHSELNLSSLELGDSALYFCASSVPDGAGANTGELFFGEGSRLTVL.

The V gene is TRBV7-2, the J gene TRBJ2-7; the match to TRBD2 covers 7 bases. V lost 0 bases, J lost 6 bases, and 5 bases stayed unmatched. The CDR3 length is 14 residues. The germline V gene encodes CDR1 SGHTA and CDR2 FQGNSA. The CDR3 region is CASSLAGGNREQYF. For the CDR3, the DNA is TGTGCCAGCAGCTTAGCGGGAGGGAACCGCGAGCAGTACTTC.

The V call is TRBV3-1 (or the pseudogene TRBV3-2), the J call TRBJ2-7; 8 nucleotides align to TRBD2. Germline-derived CDR1 and CDR2 are LGHDT and YNNKEL (reference sequence). V shed 1 base and J 7 bases; nucleotides not matched to a gene: 9. The CDR3 length is 15 residues. The CDR3 protein is CASSQVSSGLGEQYF. The DNA of the CDR3 is TGTGCCAGCAGCCAAGTGTCTAGCGGGCTAGGGGAGCAGTACTTC.

The rearrangement joins TRBV23-1 to TRBJ2-5, with TRBD2 matching 9 bases. TRBV23-1 is an open reading frame whose function is uncertain. CDR3 length: 20 amino acids. J lost 2 bases, V lost 0 bases, and 16 bases had no gene match. The CDR3 coding sequence is TGCGCCAGCAGTCAATCCAGCCCGGCGGGAGGGCCCTCGGAGCAAGAGACCCAGTACTTC. Translated: CASSQSSPAGGPSEQETQYF.

V is TRBV19 and J is TRBJ2-2; D is perhaps TRBD2 (7 bases). CDR1 LNHDA and CDR2 SQIVND come from the germline V gene (reference sequence). The CDR3 runs 17 residues. The germline V and J ends were trimmed by 9 bases and 7 bases, with 27 bases remaining between them. The CDR3 is CASSLGGGPFKNGELFF. CDR3 in DNA: TGTGCCAGCAGTTTAGGGGGAGGGCCGTTCAAGAACGGGGAGCTGTTTTTT.

The CDR3 is CASSLVAGRRTKNIQYF. The CDR3 region has the DNA TGTGCCAGCAGCTTAGTAGCGGGAAGAAGAACCAAAAACATTCAGTACTTC. V usage is TRBV7-2 and J usage is TRBJ2-4, with 8 positions matching TRBD2. The CDR3 extends over 17 amino acids. Germline V gene lookup returns CDR1 SGHTA and CDR2 FQGNSA. After removal of 1 base from V and 2 bases from J, the junction contained 7 bases not matched to a gene.

This clone showed up just a few times. This chain links TRBV7-2 with TRBJ2-2; a possible D gene is TRBD2 (6 bases). V lost 8 bases and J lost 5, with 12 bases in between. CDR1 is SGHTA and CDR2 is FQGNSA in the germline V gene. The CDR3 has 13 residues. The CDR3 sequence: CASGRPGTGELFF. The CDR3 DNA follows: TGTGCCAGCGGGAGGCCGGGAACCGGGGAGCTGTTTTTT. The variable domain in full, completed from reference TRBV7-2 and TRBJ2-2, reads GAGVSQSPSNKVTEKGKDVELRCDPISGHTALYWYRQSLGQGLEFLIYFQGNSAPDKSGLPSDRFSAERTGGSVSTLTIQRTQQEDSAVYLCASGRPGTGELFFGEGSRLTVL.

The chain is built from TRBV7-2 and TRBJ2-3, with 12 bases aligning to TRBD2. The J segment lost 9 bases and the V segment lost 3 bases, leaving 7 bases of the junction unmatched. Germline V gene sequence: CDR1 SGHTA, CDR2 FQGNSA. The CDR3 runs to 15 residues. The CDR3 spells CASSFRLAGARTQYF. The CDR3, as DNA: TGTGCCAGCAGCTTCCGACTAGCGGGAGCGAGAACGCAGTATTTT.

A few counts support this clone. This chain connects TRBV25-1 to TRBJ2-1, with 9 bases matching TRBD2. This CDR3 has 13 residues. After removal of 7 bases from V and 7 bases from J, the junction contained 5 bases not matched to a gene. CDR1 is MGHDK, CDR2 SYGVNS, per germline. The CDR3 sequence: CASNEREVNEQFF. In DNA form, the CDR3 reads TGTGCCAGCAACGAGCGGGAGGTGAATGAGCAGTTCTTC.

V gene TRBV30 combines with J gene TRBJ1-4; 9 bases align to TRBD1. After removal of 0 bases from V and 7 bases from J, the junction contained 9 bases not matched to a gene. From germline, CDR1 is GTSNPN and CDR2 SVGIG (reference sequence). The CDR3 is 16 amino acids. CDR3 DNA: TGTGCCTGGAGTGTAACCCCACAGGGGGCGGGTGAAAAACTGTTTTTT. As protein: CAWSVTPQGAGEKLFF.

The gene calls are TRBV5-6 and TRBJ2-7, with 9 nucleotides matching TRBD2. Germline CDR1 reads SGHDT; CDR2 reads YYEEEE. V lost 0 bases, J lost 6 bases, and 10 bases stayed unmatched. There are 16 residues in the CDR3. As DNA, the CDR3 is TGTGCCAGCAGCTTGGGACTAGCGGTCGTGGATCCCGAGCAGTACTTC. Translated: CASSLGLAVVDPEQYF.

The rearrangement links TRBV19 to TRBJ2-7, with 9 nucleotides matching TRBD2. CDR3 size: 15 residues. Germline V gene sequence: CDR1 LNHDA, CDR2 SQIVND (reference sequence). The V segment lost 7 bases and the J segment 2 bases; nucleotides outside the gene matches: 9. For the CDR3, the DNA is TGTGCCAGTAAAGCGGGAGGAGATCCGGCCTACGAGCAGTACTTC. This translates into CASKAGGDPAYEQYF.

Written as DNA, the CDR3 is TGTGCCAGCAGCCCAATGGGCAGGGGCCGCAGTGGCTATGGCTACACCTTC. Encoded protein: CASSPMGRGRSGYGYTF. The chain recombines TRBV7-9 with TRBJ1-2, with a weak D call TRBD1 (6 bases). Trimming removed 5 bases from V and 4 bases from J, with 23 bases in between. The CDR3 is 17 amino acids. CDR1 and CDR2 (germline): SEHNR, FQNEAQ (reference sequence).

The chain employs TRBV6-5 and TRBJ2-5; TRBD2 matches 7 bases. After removal of 6 bases from V and 5 bases from J, the junction contained 9 bases not matched to a gene. Germline assignment: CDR1 MNHEY and CDR2 SVGAGI. This CDR3 is built from 14 residues. The CDR3 nucleotides are TGTGCCAGCAGACGGGGCGGGAGCCGTGAGACCCAGTACTTC. It codes for CASRRGGSRETQYF.

This chain connects TRBV30 to TRBJ1-2; D call uncertain. The germline V gene encodes CDR1 GTSNPN and CDR2 SVGIG (reference sequence). With 0 bases removed from V and 0 bases from J, the gap between germline ends came to 2 bases. The CDR3 covers 12 residues. CDR3 region: CAWSVANYGYTF. CDR3 coding DNA: TGTGCCTGGAGTGTCGCTAACTATGGCTACACCTTC.

The V and J genes are TRBV12-3 or TRBV12-4 and TRBJ2-1; TRBD2 agrees at 10 bases. The CDR3 contains 13 residues. The V and J ends lost 7 bases and 5 bases, in that order; junction bases with no gene match: 2. The CDR3 nucleotides are TGTGCCAGCAAACTAGCGGGGCACAATGAGCAGTTCTTC. It translates to CASKLAGHNEQFF.

The V call is TRBV28, the J call TRBJ2-1, with 8 bases identical to TRBD2. The CDR3 loop spans 15 amino acids. J lost 4 bases, V lost 5 bases, and 7 bases had no gene match. Germline CDR1 MDHEN, CDR2 SYDVKM. In nucleotides, the CDR3 is TGTGCCAGCAGTCCGCCGGGACTAGTTTACAATGAGCAGTTCTTC. Amino acid sequence: CASSPPGLVYNEQFF.

The rearrangement joins TRBV9 to TRBJ1-2; a weak D match, TRBD1 (5 bases). The CDR3 loop spans 14 amino acids. V shed 6 bases and J shed 2 bases, with 14 bases lying between them. CDR1 and CDR2 (germline): SGDLS, YYNGEE. Here the CDR3 DNA reads TGTGCCAGCACCCCCGGGAGGGGCAACTATGGCTACACCTTC. Its protein product is CASTPGRGNYGYTF.

The V and J genes are TRBV7-3 and TRBJ1-1; the D is unclear. V dropped 4 bases and J dropped 11 bases, with 17 bases sitting between them. The length of the CDR3 is 13 residues. Germline CDR1 reads SGHTA; CDR2 reads FQGTGA. The CDR3 nucleotides read TGTGCCAGCAGCTACGAACGAGCGCGGCCCGCTTTCTTT. This translates into CASSYERARPAFF. Full variable domain (outside the CDR3, taken from reference TRBV7-3 and TRBJ1-1): GAGVSQTPSNKVTEKGKYVELRCDPISGHTALYWYRQSLGQGPEFLIYFQGTGAADDSGLPNDRFFAVRPEGSVSTLKIQRTERGDSAVYLCASSYERARPAFFGQGTRLTVV.

As to this clone: The junction departs from germline at one end; a sequencing error may be responsible. CDR3 coding DNA: TGTGCCAGCAGCTTAAGTTTTACTAGCGGGAGGAGGGATTTT. Encoded protein: CASSLSFTSGRRDF. The J gene is TRBJ2-3, the V gene TRBV7-2, with 12 bases fitting TRBD2. CDR3 size: 14 residues. The V gene's germline CDR1 is SGHTA and CDR2 FQGNSA.

The V and J genes are TRBV27 and TRBJ2-4; 10 bases map to TRBD1. The length of the CDR3 is 16 residues. Germline CDR1 MNHEY, CDR2 SMNVEV (reference sequence). V was clipped by 6 bases and J by 1 base; unmatched bases: 6. The CDR3 sequence: CASRGTGVFAKNIQYF. The CDR3, as DNA: TGTGCCAGCAGGGGGACAGGGGTTTTCGCCAAAAACATTCAGTACTTC.

This clone was seen just once. The CDR3 spells CASSQGPGGADGYTF. For the CDR3, the DNA is TGTGCCAGCTCACAGGGACCGGGAGGAGCTGATGGCTACACCTTC. V usage is TRBV18 and J usage is TRBJ1-2; D is perhaps TRBD1 (5 bases). CDR1 is KGHSH, CDR2 LQKENI, per germline. The CDR3 runs 15 residues. Trimming shortened V by 4 bases and J by 6 bases, and 18 bases separated the two germline ends.

This chain connects TRBV10-2 to TRBJ2-1; 9 bases fit TRBD2. Losses at the gene ends were 3 bases for V and 6 bases for J; bases not matched to a gene: 6. The CDR3 has 15 residues. The germline CDR1 and CDR2 sequences are WSHSY and SAAADI. The CDR3 loop is CASSDLAGLVNEQFF. In DNA form, the CDR3 reads TGCGCCAGCAGTGATCTAGCGGGATTGGTCAATGAGCAGTTCTTC.

The chain is built from TRBV7-9 and TRBJ2-3, with TRBD2 matching 11 bases. V lost 2 bases and J lost 6; bases outside the gene matches: 4. Germline V lookup: CDR1 SEHNR, CDR2 FQNEAQ (reference sequence). The CDR3 sequence is 15 residues long. Written as DNA, the CDR3 is TGTGCCAGCAGCTTACTAGCGGGAGGAGGGGATACGCAGTATTTT. This encodes CASSLLAGGGDTQYF. The complete variable domain, with remaining parts taken from reference TRBV7-9 and TRBJ2-3, reads DTGVSQNPRHKITKRGQNVTFRCDPISEHNRLYWYRQTLGQGPEFLTYFQNEAQLEKSRLLSDRFSAERPKGSFSTLEIQRTEQGDSAMYLCASSLLAGGGDTQYFGPGTRLTVL.

The gene calls are TRBV6-5 and TRBJ2-7; TRBD2 matches at 8 bases. The J segment lost 7 bases and the V segment lost 0 bases, leaving 11 bases of the junction unmatched. This CDR3 spans 16 amino acids. CDR1 and CDR2 from the germline V gene are MNHEY and SVGAGI. Here the CDR3 DNA reads TGTGCCAGCAGTTACTCGAACGCAGCGGGAGTCTCTGAGCAGTACTTC. Its protein is CASSYSNAAGVSEQYF.

The genes are TRBV7-9 and TRBJ1-5, with D unresolved. This CDR3 spans 12 amino acids. Trimming stripped 4 bases from V and 9 bases from J, with 10 bases between. Germline V gene lookup returns CDR1 SEHNR and CDR2 FQNEAQ (reference sequence). CDR3 DNA sequence: TGTGCCAGCAGCTCGACGGGAGTGCCCCAGCATTTT. Amino acids: CASSSTGVPQHF.

This chain links TRBV27 with TRBJ2-1; 7 bases line up with TRBD1. Looked up from germline, CDR1 is MNHEY and CDR2 is SMNVEV (reference sequence). This CDR3 has 14 amino acids. The trim removed 3 bases at V and 4 bases at J, leaving 3 bases unmatched. The CDR3: CASSFQGEYNEQFF. In DNA, the CDR3 is TGTGCCAGCAGTTTCCAGGGGGAGTACAATGAGCAGTTCTTC.

Comment on this clone: A read error may account for a junction end that differs from germline. The chain combines TRBV7-9 with TRBJ1-1, with 10 bases aligning to TRBD1. This CDR3 contains 19 residues. Per the germline V gene, CDR1 is SEHNR and CDR2 is FQNEAQ (reference sequence). The DNA of the CDR3 is TGTGCCAGTAGCTTAAACCCCCGGTGGGACAGGGGATCGAACACTGAAGCTTTCTTT. This gives the protein CASSLNPRWDRGSNTEAFF.